This TCR beta chain was profiled in a study of T cells in Graves' hyperthyroidism and ophthalmopathy. Across the whole study: Blood was drawn when the patient was first diagnosed and still untreated.

This clonotype has a count of ten or more. RNA transcripts provided the source from which TCR beta CDR3 regions were amplified. Primed by the HTBI set, a first-round RT-PCR was run on the TCR CDR3. TCRdb passed the multiplex PCR reads through MiXCR, listing each CDR3 protein once. The sample lists more than 600,000 distinct CDR3 sequences; roughly 17% were seen once. The sample comprised blood. This TCR was sampled from a man younger than 35 with Graves' hyperthyroidism.

As DNA, the CDR3 is TGTGCCAGCTCACCGGCACAGACGAACACTGAAGCTTTCTTT. As protein: CASSPAQTNTEAFF. The rearrangement uses TRBV18 and TRBJ1-1; no clear D gene. Germline V CDR1 and CDR2: KGHSH, LQKENI. V shed 3 bases and J shed 1 base, with 9 bases lying between them. The CDR3 has 14 residues.